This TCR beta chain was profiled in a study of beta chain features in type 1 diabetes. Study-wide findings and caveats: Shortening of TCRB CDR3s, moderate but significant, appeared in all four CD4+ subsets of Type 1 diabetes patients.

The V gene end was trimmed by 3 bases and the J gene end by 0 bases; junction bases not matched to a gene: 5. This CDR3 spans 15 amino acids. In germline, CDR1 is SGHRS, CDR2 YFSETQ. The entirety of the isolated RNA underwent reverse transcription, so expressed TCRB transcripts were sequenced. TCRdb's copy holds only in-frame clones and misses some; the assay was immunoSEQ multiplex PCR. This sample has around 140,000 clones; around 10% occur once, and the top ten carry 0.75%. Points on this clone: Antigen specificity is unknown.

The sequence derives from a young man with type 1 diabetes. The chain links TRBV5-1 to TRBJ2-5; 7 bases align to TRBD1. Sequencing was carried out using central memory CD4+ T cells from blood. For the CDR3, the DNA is TGCGCCAGCAGCTCGACGGGACAGAACCAAGAGACCCAGTACTTC. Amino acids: CASSSTGQNQETQYF. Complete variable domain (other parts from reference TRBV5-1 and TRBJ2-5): KAGVTQTPRYLIKTRGQQVTLSCSPISGHRSVSWYQQTPGQGLQFLFEYFSETQRNKGNFPGRFSGRQFSNSRSEMNVSTLELGDSALYLCASSSTGQNQETQYFGPGTRLLVL.